This T cell receptor beta chain was profiled in a study of T cells in Graves' hyperthyroidism and ophthalmopathy. Findings and limits, study-wide: Most clonotypes expanded in thyroid above 0.001 were likewise present in blood.

Details on this clonotype: Its target is not known. A junction end diverges from the germline sequence, so it may reflect a read error.

The CDR3 is 16 residues long. Germline assignment: CDR1 SSHAT and CDR2 FNYEAQ (reference sequence). Amplification of TCR beta CDR3 regions used RNA as the template. With the HTBI primer set, the TCR CDR3 went through a first round of RT-PCR. TCRdb reprocessed the multiplex PCR reads with MiXCR, giving one entry per CDR3 protein. The sample holds 600,000 to 650,000 distinct CDR3 sequences, roughly 16% seen once. This sequence originates from a woman aged 30 to 39 with Graves' hyperthyroidism. The sample taken for sequencing was blood. The V and J genes are TRBV7-7 and TRBJ2-1; 11 bases are shared with TRBD2. The CDR3 DNA is TGTGCTAGCAGCGAATTTACTAGCGGGAGAAACGGAGAGCAGTTCTTC. This translates into CASSEFTSGRNGEQFF. The variable domain in full, completed from reference TRBV7-7 and TRBJ2-1, reads GAGVSQSPRYKVTKRGQDVTLRCDPISSHATLYWYQQALGQGPEFLTYFNYEAQPDKSGLPSDRFSAERPEGSISTLTIQRTEQRDSAMYRCASSEFTSGRNGEQFFGPGTRLTVL.